Each of the 15 T cell receptor beta chains below was sequenced from the same sample in a study of blood T cell repertoires in COVID-19. The assay was immunoSEQ multiplex PCR, and TCRdb's table has in-frame clones only and misses some. The sample gives roughly 200,000 clones, more than 80% of which show up once; 1.3% is in the top ten. The sequenced material came from peripheral blood. These receptors were obtained from a woman aged 25-40 years with COVID-19, enrolled during active disease.

This clone has a single count. This chain joins TRBV29-1 and TRBJ2-3; TRBD1 matches 11 bases. The CDR3 contains 15 residues. CDR1 and CDR2 (germline): SQVTM, ANQGSEA. Unmatched junction bases numbered 8, after V lost 5 bases and J lost 4 bases. CDR3 sequence reads: CSVTPGTGGSDTQYF. CDR3 nucleotide sequence: TGCAGCGTTACCCCCGGGACAGGGGGTTCAGATACGCAGTATTTT.

The chain combines TRBV5-5 with TRBJ2-7; tentatively, D is TRBD1 (6 bases). The CDR3 contains 14 residues. V shed 1 base and J shed 5 bases, with 13 bases lying between them. Germline-derived CDR1 and CDR2 are SGHKS and YYEKEE (reference sequence). CDR3 bases: TGTGCCAGCAGCTTGAAACAGGGAGAAAACGAGCAGTACTTC. Protein product: CASSLKQGENEQYF.

The rearrangement uses TRBV6-5 and TRBJ2-3, with TRBD1 identical over 7 bases. The CDR3 consists of 16 residues. With 4 bases clipped from V and 4 bases from J, the junction kept 11 bases outside the gene matches. Looked up from germline, CDR1 is MNHEY and CDR2 is SVGAGI. CDR3 in amino acids: CASSSSRTGRADTQYF. For the CDR3, the DNA is TGTGCCAGCAGTTCCTCTCGGACAGGTCGCGCAGATACGCAGTATTTT.

The CDR3 DNA is TGTGCCAGCAGTTACGATACATTTAACTATGGCTACACCTTC. The encoded protein is CASSYDTFNYGYTF. The chain is built from TRBV6-5 and TRBJ1-2; D gene uncertain. The CDR3 has 14 amino acids. Trimming shortened V by 2 bases and J by 1 base, and 8 bases separated the two germline ends. The germline V gene encodes CDR1 MNHEY and CDR2 SVGAGI.

This sequence joins TRBV28 and TRBJ1-2; 7 bases agree with TRBD1. CDR1 is MDHEN and CDR2 is SYDVKM in the germline V gene. This CDR3 comprises 13 residues. V shed 5 bases, J shed 4 bases, and the junction held 4 bases outside the gene matches. CDR3 loop: CASSIDRVYGYTF. The CDR3 coding sequence is TGTGCCAGCAGTATAGACAGGGTCTATGGCTACACCTTC.

With regard to this clone: Other DNA sequences in this sample translate to the same CDR3. The rearrangement joins TRBV3-1 (or the pseudogene TRBV3-2) to TRBJ2-3; the match to TRBD2 covers 8 bases. The CDR3 has 15 residues. Germline V gene sequence: CDR1 LGHDT, CDR2 YNNKEL (reference sequence). After removal of 2 bases from V and 6 bases from J, the junction contained 7 bases not matched to a gene. The CDR3 is CASSQIAGGADTQYF. The CDR3 nucleotides read TGTGCCAGCAGCCAAATCGCGGGGGGTGCTGATACGCAGTATTTT.

This clone occurred a few times. The genes are TRBV28 and TRBJ2-7; 7 nucleotides line up with TRBD1. There are 14 residues in the CDR3. Per germline, CDR1 MDHEN and CDR2 SYDVKM. Trimming at V came to 4 bases and at J to 0 bases, leaving 3 bases not matched to a gene. The CDR3 sequence is CASSWTGTSYEQYF. Written as DNA, the CDR3 is TGTGCCAGCAGTTGGACAGGTACCTCCTACGAGCAGTACTTC. Drawing the rest from reference TRBV28 and TRBJ2-7, the complete variable domain is DVKVTQSSRYLVKRTGEKVFLECVQDMDHENMFWYRQDPGLGLRLIYFSYDVKMKEKGDIPEGYSVSREKKERFSLILESASTNQTSMYLCASSWTGTSYEQYFGPGTRLTVT.

The chain couples TRBV30 to TRBJ2-3; 8 bases match TRBD1. V gave up 2 bases and J gave up 0 bases; unmatched junction bases: 1. CDR1 is GTSNPN and CDR2 is SVGIG in the germline V gene (reference sequence). The CDR3 runs 14 residues. CDR3 DNA: TGTGCCTGGAGTAGGGACAGGAGCACAGATACGCAGTATTTT. This translates into CAWSRDRSTDTQYF.

The rearrangement joins TRBV12-5 to TRBJ1-1, with 9 positions matching TRBD1. V trimming: 3 bases; J trimming: 1 base; junction bases outside the gene matches: 3. The CDR3 has 15 residues. CDR1 is LGHNT, CDR2 FRNRAP, per germline. CDR3 sequence (DNA): TGTGCTAGTGGTTTTAAGGGACAGGGGAACACTGAAGCTTTCTTT. This encodes CASGFKGQGNTEAFF.

The V gene is TRBV25-1, the J gene TRBJ1-1; 7 bases line up with TRBD1. CDR3 length: 17 residues. CDR1 MGHDK and CDR2 SYGVNS come from the germline V gene. Germline trimming cut 3 bases from V and 6 bases from J; bases unmatched to any gene: 16. The DNA of the CDR3 is TGTGCCAGCAGTGATTTAGGTTGGGAGACAGGGTCCCCTGAAGCTTTCTTT. Its protein product is CASSDLGWETGSPEAFF.

The rearrangement links TRBV5-4 to TRBJ1-2; 8 nucleotides agree with TRBD1. The junction had 5 bases not matched to a gene; V was cut back by 4 bases and J by 3 bases. CDR3 length: 14 amino acids. The V gene's germline CDR1 is SGHNT and CDR2 YYREEE (reference sequence). DNA of the CDR3: TGTGCCAGCAGCCCCGGGACAGGTGACTATGGCTACACCTTC. Its translation: CASSPGTGDYGYTF.

This clone came up once. The genes are TRBV7-9 and TRBJ2-1, with 8 bases identical to TRBD1. V shed 5 bases and J 8 bases; nucleotides not matched to a gene: 2. The CDR3 totals 12 residues. Germline V lookup: CDR1 SEHNR, CDR2 FQNEAQ (reference sequence). CDR3 sequence (DNA): TGTGCCAGCAGCCCAGGGGGCTATGAGCAGTTCTTC. Translating it yields CASSPGGYEQFF.

The genes are TRBV4-3 and TRBJ2-7; no clear D gene. CDR3 length: 14 amino acids. Germline assignment: CDR1 LGHNA and CDR2 YSLEER. Trimming took off 0 bases at V and 6 bases at J, with 12 bases between the two ends. In DNA form, the CDR3 reads TGCGCCAGCAGCCAAGAAGAGCATCCGGGCGAGCAGTACTTC. Amino acid sequence: CASSQEEHPGEQYF.

V usage is TRBV29-1 and J usage is TRBJ2-3, with D possibly matching TRBD2 (6 bases). The V and J ends lost 4 bases and 4 bases respectively, with 18 bases between them. Germline V gene sequence: CDR1 SQVTM, CDR2 ANQGSEA. This CDR3 has 15 amino acids. CDR3 sequence reads: CSVAESGVRSDTQYF. In DNA form, the CDR3 reads TGCAGCGTTGCAGAGTCGGGGGTTAGGTCAGATACGCAGTATTTT.

The V and J genes are TRBV27 and TRBJ2-7; 10 nucleotides agree with TRBD1. The germline gives CDR1 MNHEY, CDR2 SMNVEV (reference sequence). V shed 5 bases, J shed 5 bases, and the junction held 9 bases outside the gene matches. The CDR3 runs to 15 residues. The CDR3 nucleotides read TGTGCCAGCAGTGCGAGCCGGGACAGGGGCCACGAGCAGTACTTC. As protein: CASSASRDRGHEQYF.